One and the same sample provided the 2 T cell receptor beta chains below, sequenced in a study of regulatory T cells in long-lasting Graves disease. Through Arm-PCR of CDR3 regions and iRepertoire HTBI primers, TCR beta libraries were built. TCRdb reprocessed the multiplex PCR reads with MiXCR, giving one entry per CDR3 protein. The repertoire has a few hundred thousand distinct CDR3 sequences, about 12% of them found once; the top ten carry 18%. Time point denoted: newly diagnosed GD, antithyroid drugs for less than 3 months. The authors made the TCR library using RNA they extracted from PBMCs. The sample also formed part of further work on T cells in Graves' hyperthyroidism and ophthalmopathy.

Sequences were derived from peripheral blood mononuclear cells (PBMCs), sampled at new diagnosis, from a patient treated with antithyroid drugs. The receptors shown here come from a young woman with Graves disease.

This clonotype was seen more than once but under ten times. The chain uses TRBV5-4 and TRBJ1-1; D is unresolved. The length of the CDR3 is 14 residues. V was cut by 1 base and J by 3 bases, with 10 bases left in between. Per germline, CDR1 SGHNT and CDR2 YYREEE (reference sequence). CDR3 residues: CASSLWQDYTEAFF. In DNA form, the CDR3 reads TGTGCCAGCAGCTTGTGGCAGGACTACACTGAAGCTTTCTTT.

This clonotype was counted ten times or more. The V and J genes are TRBV12-3 or TRBV12-4 and TRBJ2-4; D remains unclear. CDR3 size: 12 residues. Trimming removed 4 bases at V and 2 bases at J, with 3 bases between. This CDR3 is CASSWTKNIQYF. The DNA of the CDR3 is TGTGCCAGCAGTTGGACCAAAAACATTCAGTACTTC.